These T cell receptor beta chains were read from a single sample in a study of tumor-infiltrating lymphocytes in primary liver carcinoma. TCRdb re-called the multiplex PCR reads with MiXCR, one entry per CDR3 protein. The top ten clones hold around two fifths of a sample with tens of thousands of distinct CDR3 sequences, around 80% of them seen once. Sequences were obtained from tumor-adjacent normal liver tissue. The receptors here all came from a woman in her 30s with primary liver carcinoma and hepatitis B virus infection. Each CDR3 is given with its conserved first and last residue. The order of the fields is V gene, D gene, clone size, J gene, CDR3 DNA, CDR3 protein. D genes are given only for firm matches. A clone size is listed for some rows: how often the clone was seen (once, few, many), or a class if it is expanded.

>TRBV7-9|-|-|TRBJ2-3
TGTGCCAGCAACTCCCGGGACTGGGGATACTTAGATACGCACTATTTT
CASNSRDWGYLDTHYF
>TRBV7-9|TRBD1|-|TRBJ2-7
TGTGCCAGCAGCCCTGACAGGGGGCGCTCGGACGAGCAGTACTTC
CASSPDRGRSDEQYF
>TRBV29-1|-|-|TRBJ2-3
TGCAGCGTTGAGATAAAGAGAAGCACAGATACGCAGTATTTT
CSVEIKRSTDTQYF
>TRBV7-9|-|-|TRBJ1-3
TGTGCAAGCAGCTTAGCCCGGGGCACAGAACTACGCTCTGGAAGCACCATATATTTT
CASSLARGTELRSGSTIYF
>TRBV11-2|-|-|TRBJ2-5
TGTGCCACCAGCACAAGAACAAGGGGCGCGAAAGAGGCCCAGTACTTC
CATSTRTRGAKEAQYF
>TRBV4-3|-|once|TRBJ2-2
TGCGCCAACAGCCAAGAACTGGGTGGCACCGGGGGGCTGTTTTTT
CANSQELGGTGGLFF
>TRBV19|-|-|TRBJ2-3
TGTGCCAGTAGTATCAATCAGCCCCAGTATTTT
CASSINQPQYF
>TRBV12-3/TRBV12-4|-|once|TRBJ2-1
TGTGCCAGCAGCTTCGGAGGGACAGACATGGAGCAGTTCTTC
CASSFGGTDMEQFF
>TRBV12-3/TRBV12-4|-|many|TRBJ1-5
TGTGCCAGCAGTTTCCGGATCAATCAGCCCCAGCATTTT
CASSFRINQPQHF
>TRBV6-2/TRBV6-3|TRBD2|-|TRBJ2-2
TGTGCCGGCAGGACGGGACTAGGGGGCACCGGGGAGCTGTTTTTT
CAGRTGLGGTGELFF
>TRBV6-2/TRBV6-3|-|many|TRBJ2-7
TGTGCCAGCAGTTACTCTGGGCAGATCTACGAGCAGTACTTC
CASSYSGQIYEQYF
>TRBV11-3|-|-|TRBJ2-2
TGTGCCAGCAGCTTGGCTCCCATTAGGGTGGGCGGGGAGCTGCTTTTC
CASSLAPIRVGGELLF
>TRBV11-2|TRBD2|many|TRBJ2-5
TGTGCCAGCAGCTTAGGGGCTAGCGGACAAGAGACCCAGTACTTC
CASSLGASGQETQYF
>TRBV6-2/TRBV6-3|-|-|TRBJ1-2
TGTGCCATCAGATTGGCAGACGCTCGCTATGGCTACACCTTC
CAIRLADARYGYTF
>TRBV24-1|TRBD2|-|TRBJ2-1
TGTGCCACCAGTGATAGTGACGGGAGGGCCTACAATGAGGAGTTCTTC
CATSDSDGRAYNEEFF
>TRBV29-1|TRBD1|-|TRBJ2-1
TGCAGCCCCTCTGAGGTCGAACAGGGGGCCGGCAATGAGCAGTTCTTC
CSPSEVEQGAGNEQFF
>TRBV4-3|TRBD2|-|TRBJ2-1
TGCGCCGGCAGCCAAGAAAGTACTAGCGGGTTCTACAATGAGCTGTTCTTC
CAGSQESTSGFYNELFF
>TRBV7-9|TRBD1|many|TRBJ2-5
TGTGCCAGCAGCGCGAGACAGGGGTGGGGAAGAGAGACCCAGTACTTC
CASSARQGWGRETQYF
>TRBV6-2/TRBV6-3|TRBD2|-|TRBJ2-1
TGTGCAAGCAGCCGAGGGACTAGCGAGTACAATGAGCAGCTCTTC
CASSRGTSEYNEQLF
>TRBV11-2|-|-|TRBJ2-3
TGTGCCAGCAGCCCGGGGGAGACGTCGAGCACAAGTACGCAGTATTTT
CASSPGETSSTSTQYF
>TRBV10-2|-|once|TRBJ1-5
TGCGCCAGCAGTGAGTCTTACAGGGCTCAGCCCCAGCATTTT
CASSESYRAQPQHF
>TRBV6-6|-|-|TRBJ2-5
TGTGAGGTGGGGCAAGAGACCCAGTACTTC
CEVGQETQYF
>TRBV19|-|-|TRBJ1-5
TGTGCCAGTAGTCCGCACCAGCATCAGCCCCAGCATTTT
CASSPHQHQPQHF
>TRBV11-2|-|-|TRBJ2-3
TGTGCCAGCAGTCATCGAGGGAGCATGAGCCTCACAGATACGCAGTATTTT
CASSHRGSMSLTDTQYF
>TRBV11-2|TRBD1|-|TRBJ2-7
TGTACCAGCAGCTCGGGACAGTCCTACGAGCAGTACTTC
CTSSSGQSYEQYF
>TRBV11-2|-|-|TRBJ2-2
TGTGCCAGCAGCTTAGCTGGGTCCGCAAACACCGGGGAGCTGTTTTTT
CASSLAGSANTGELFF
>TRBV6-1|TRBD1|many|TRBJ2-7
TGTGCCAGCACACCTGGACAGGGAGGCTACGAGCAGTACTTC
CASTPGQGGYEQYF
>TRBV11-2|TRBD1|-|TRBJ2-7
TGTGCCTGCATAGGGGGCAGAACCTACGAGCAGTACTTC
CACIGGRTYEQYF
>TRBV11-3|-|-|TRBJ2-5
TGCACCAGCAGCCCCTGGGGGGCTAGCGGAGTGCAAGAGACCCACTACTTC
CTSSPWGASGVQETHYF
>TRBV12-3/TRBV12-4|TRBD2|-|TRBJ2-1
TGTGCCACCTGTCGGGGAGGGCAGGCTAGCGGTTACAATGAGCAGGTATTC
CATCRGGQASGYNEQVF
>TRBV7-8|-|-|TRBJ2-6
TGTGCCAGCAGCTCCCCGGGTTTGGCTGGGGCCAACGTCCTGGCTTTC
CASSSPGLAGANVLAF
>TRBV11-1|-|-|TRBJ1-1
TGTGCCAGCAGCTTAGCGAAGGACACTGAAGCTTCATTT
CASSLAKDTEASF
>TRBV11-2|-|-|TRBJ2-1
TGTGCCAGCAGCTATACAGGGCGTGAGCAGTTCTTC
CASSYTGREQFF
>TRBV6-5|TRBD1|-|TRBJ1-2
TGTGTCAGCTGTTATAACGGACAGGGCAGCAGCTACACCTTC
CVSCYNGQGSSYTF
>TRBV6-1|-|-|TRBJ2-4
TGTGTCAGCAGTGGAGGGTTGGCAGGCGCAAAAAACATTCAGTACTTC
CVSSGGLAGAKNIQYF
>TRBV5-6|-|-|TRBJ2-5
TGTGCCAGCAGCTCCGCCACGGGTTATGAGACCCAGTACTTC
CASSSATGYETQYF
>TRBV4-3|-|once|TRBJ2-1
TGCACCAGTAGCCAAGTTTCTTCCGGAAGCTCCTACAATGAGCAGTTCTTC
CTSSQVSSGSSYNEQFF
>TRBV7-8|TRBD2|-|TRBJ2-3
TGTGCCAGCAGCTTAACAGAGGCTAGCGGGAGCACAGATACGCAGTATTTT
CASSLTEASGSTDTQYF
>TRBV29-1|-|-|TRBJ2-6
TGCAGCTTTGAAGATCAACGTCAAGGGGCAGGTGGGGCCAACGTCCTGACTTTC
CSFEDQRQGAGGANVLTF
>TRBV12-3/TRBV12-4|-|many|TRBJ1-2
TGTGCCAGCACCCAAGGGGAAAGGGGATTTGGCTACACCTTC
CASTQGERGFGYTF
>TRBV4-3|-|-|TRBJ2-1
TGCACCAGCAGCCAAGAGAGGTCCAGTGGGCGGTTCTTC
CTSSQERSSGRFF
>TRBV28|-|-|TRBJ2-1
TGTGCCAGCAGCCACCTTAGCAGGGATCGGAATGAGCAGTTCTTC
CASSHLSRDRNEQFF
>TRBV6-1|-|medium-sized|TRBJ1-6
TGTGCCAGCAGTGAACAGGGTGATAGCGGTTCACCCCTCCACTTT
CASSEQGDSGSPLHF
>TRBV7-9|TRBD1|many|TRBJ1-6
TGTGCCAGCAGCCACACGGACAGGGGTAATTCACCCCTCCACTTT
CASSHTDRGNSPLHF
>TRBV6-2/TRBV6-3|TRBD2|-|TRBJ2-1
TGTGCCAACGTTAGCGGGAGCGATGGAATGAGTGAGTTCTTC
CANVSGSDGMSEFF
>TRBV11-2|-|-|TRBJ2-2
TGTGCTAGCAGCTCCTCGACGGGGGCCGGGGAGCTGCTTTTT
CASSSSTGAGELLF
>TRBV6-1|TRBD1|-|TRBJ2-7
TGTACCAGCAGTGAAATGGACAGGGGGCCCTACGAGCAGTACTTC
CTSSEMDRGPYEQYF
>TRBV6-2/TRBV6-3|TRBD1|once|TRBJ2-2
TGTGCCACCTCGGCGACAGGGAAAAATACCGGGGATCTGTTTTTT
CATSATGKNTGDLFF
>TRBV4-3|TRBD2|-|TRBJ2-7
TGCGCTAGCAGCCAAGGGATTAGCGGGAGCTGGGAGCAGTACTTC
CASSQGISGSWEQYF
>TRBV28|-|many|TRBJ2-1
TGTGCCAGCAGTTTATCCCGTCTTAATGAGCAGTTCTTC
CASSLSRLNEQFF
>TRBV12-3/TRBV12-4|-|-|TRBJ2-1
TGTGCCAGCAGCTTGGTGTTAAGCGGGCAGTTCTTC
CASSLVLSGQFF
>TRBV6-6|-|-|TRBJ2-6
TGTGCCAGCAGTTACTACTTGCCCAGGGGTGGCCTTTCTGGGGCCAACGTCCCGACTTTC
CASSYYLPRGGLSGANVPTF
>TRBV6-1|-|medium-sized|TRBJ2-2
TGTGCCAGCAGTGAACGTGGAGGAGCGAACACCGGGGAGCTGTTTTTT
CASSERGGANTGELFF
>TRBV6-1|TRBD1|many|TRBJ2-1
TGTGCCAGCAGTCAAGGACAGGGTCCCAATGAGCAGTTCTTC
CASSQGQGPNEQFF